These 4 T cell receptor beta chains were all obtained from the same sample, sequenced in a study of blood T cell repertoires in COVID-19. Profiling relied on immunoSEQ multiplex PCR, and the TCRdb table lists in-frame clones only, not all of them. The sample records 150,000 to 200,000 clones, roughly 89% being singletons. Sequences were obtained from PBMCs or T cells enriched from blood (not recorded which). These receptors originate from a woman in her forties with acute COVID-19.

This rearrangement joins TRBV21-1 to TRBJ2-1; the table gives TRBD2 as D, unverified against the DNA. TRBV21-1 is shown as a pseudogene. CDR3 size: 17 residues. CDR3 nucleotides: TGTGCCAGCAGCCCTGAGGGCCTAGCGGGGCCATACAATGAGCAGTTCTTC. This encodes CASSPEGLAGPYNEQFF.

This rearrangement joins TRBV3-1 (or the pseudogene TRBV3-2) to TRBJ2-1; TRBD2 matches at 7 bases. CDR1 and CDR2 (germline): LGHDT, YNNKEL (reference sequence). This CDR3 is built from 15 residues. Unmatched junction bases numbered 5, after V lost 3 bases and J lost 3 bases. CDR3 loop: CASSQGGVVYNEQFF. The CDR3 coding sequence is TGTGCCAGCAGCCAGGGGGGGGTAGTCTACAATGAGCAGTTCTTC.

The chain employs TRBV27 and TRBJ2-7; tentative D call: TRBD2 (7 bases). Per germline, CDR1 MNHEY and CDR2 SMNVEV (reference sequence). Trimming left V 0 bases short and J 6 bases short, with 12 bases between. The CDR3 loop spans 14 amino acids. The CDR3 DNA reads as TGTGCCAGCAGTTTATCCCAGGGGAGGGGCGAGCAGTACTTC. This encodes CASSLSQGRGEQYF.

The chain has TRBV19 and TRBJ1-5, with D perhaps TRBD1 (6 bases). V shed 6 bases and J shed 2 bases, with 14 bases lying between them. This CDR3 comprises 15 residues. CDR1 is LNHDA and CDR2 is SQIVND in the germline V gene (reference sequence). CDR3 nucleotides: TGTGCCAGTAGGGGTCCAGGGGTTGGCAATCAGCCCCAGCATTTT. Its protein is CASRGPGVGNQPQHF.